Following are 8 T cell receptor beta chains from one sample sequenced in a study of T cell responses to AZD1222 COVID-19 vaccine. Assay used: immunoSEQ multiplex PCR; TCRdb lists only in-frame clones, some missing. The sample consists of 150,000 to 200,000 clones, 75% to 90% of them appearing once. Sequences were derived from peripheral blood, sampled on day 0 of AZD1222 vaccination. The source is an adult in good health.

CDR3: CASMSGAGYYNEQFF. The DNA for the CDR3 is TGTGCCAGTATGAGTGGAGCGGGGTACTACAATGAGCAGTTCTTC. This sequence joins TRBV19 and TRBJ2-1, with 7 bases that match TRBD2. V dropped 7 bases and J dropped 3; count of bases not matched to a gene: 9. CDR3 length equals 15 residues. CDR1 LNHDA and CDR2 SQIVND come from the germline V gene (reference sequence).

The rearrangement uses TRBV10-3 and TRBJ2-3, with 9 bases that match TRBD2. The CDR3 has 15 residues. Per germline, CDR1 ENHRY and CDR2 SYGVKD. J lost 2 bases, V lost 3 bases, and 3 bases had no gene match. CDR3 protein: CAISDGGGATDTQYF. In DNA form, the CDR3 reads TGTGCCATCAGTGATGGCGGGGGGGCCACAGATACGCAGTATTTT.

The rearrangement links TRBV29-1 to TRBJ1-2, with D perhaps TRBD1 (5 bases). There are 11 residues in the CDR3. Germline V CDR1 and CDR2: SQVTM, ANQGSEA. V was trimmed by 5 bases and J by 6 bases, leaving 10 bases between them. The DNA for the CDR3 is TGCAGCGTTAGGGGCTTGGATGGCTACACCTTC. It codes for CSVRGLDGYTF.

The CDR3 reads CASSQYGDQNTEAFF. The CDR3 nucleotides are TGTGCCAGCAGCCAATACGGGGACCAGAACACTGAAGCTTTCTTT. The chain employs TRBV11-2 and TRBJ1-1, with D possibly being TRBD1 (5 bases). The CDR3 runs 15 residues. The germline gives CDR1 SGHAT, CDR2 FQNNGV. V lost 5 bases and J lost 1, with 14 bases in between.

V is TRBV7-2 and J is TRBJ2-1, with 13 bases aligning to TRBD2. The length of the CDR3 is 16 residues. The V segment lost 8 bases and the J segment 9 bases; nucleotides outside the gene matches: 13. The germline V gene has CDR1 SGHTA and CDR2 FQGNSA. Written as DNA, the CDR3 is TGTGCCAGCCTTCCTCAACAGGGACTAGCGGGGATTGAGCAGTTCTTC. Encoded protein: CASLPQQGLAGIEQFF.

The chain carries TRBV19 and TRBJ1-1, with D possibly being TRBD1 (6 bases). The length of the CDR3 is 14 residues. The germline gives CDR1 LNHDA, CDR2 SQIVND (reference sequence). V was trimmed by 7 bases and J by 0 bases, leaving 12 bases between them. The CDR3 DNA reads TGTGCCAGTAATCTCAGGGACATGAACACTGAAGCTTTCTTT. Protein: CASNLRDMNTEAFF.

This sequence joins TRBV2 and TRBJ1-5; 7 nucleotides match TRBD1. The CDR3 loop spans 15 amino acids. CDR1 is SNHLY and CDR2 is FYNNEI in the germline V gene. With V trimmed by 6 bases and J by 5 bases, 10 bases remained unmatched. The chain's CDR3 is CASSGPRGTDQPQHF. The CDR3 nucleotides read TGTGCCAGCAGCGGCCCGAGGGGGACAGATCAGCCCCAGCATTTT. Full variable domain (outside the CDR3, taken from reference TRBV2 and TRBJ1-5): EPEVTQTPSHQVTQMGQEVILRCVPISNHLYFYWYRQILGQKVEFLVSFYNNEISEKSEIFDDQFSVERPDGSNFTLKIRSTKLEDSAMYFCASSGPRGTDQPQHFGDGTRLSIL.

V gene TRBV28 combines with J gene TRBJ2-6, with TRBD1 as a possible D gene (6 bases). In germline, CDR1 is MDHEN, CDR2 SYDVKM. The V end lost 6 bases, the J end lost 0 bases, and 9 bases lay between the germline ends. The CDR3 is 15 residues long. CDR3 DNA sequence: TGTGCCAGCAGCTTACAGGGCTCTGGGGCCAACGTCCTGACTTTC. Its translation is CASSLQGSGANVLTF. Supplemented by reference TRBV28 and TRBJ2-6, the full variable domain reads DVKVTQSSRYLVKRTGEKVFLECVQDMDHENMFWYRQDPGLGLRLIYFSYDVKMKEKGDIPEGYSVSREKKERFSLILESASTNQTSMYLCASSLQGSGANVLTFGAGSRLTVL.